Described below is a single T cell receptor beta chain sequence and its context. No antigen is known for it. CDR1 SGDLS and CDR2 YYNGEE come from the germline V gene. The CDR3 contains 15 residues. Trimming stripped 0 bases from V and 2 bases from J, with 9 bases between. TCRdb's table, derived via immunoSEQ multiplex PCR, lists solely in-frame clones and lacks some. The profile shows over 50,000 clones, 85% to 90% of them singletons. The time point denotes: week 5, during vaccination. Each dose of the vaccine consisted of 300 ug of mutant IDH1 20-mer peptide, with topical imiquimod. The sample belongs to a study of a mutant IDH1 vaccine in newly diagnosed glioma.

The V and J genes are TRBV9 and TRBJ1-5, with no clear D. The receptor was isolated from a middle-aged woman with glioma. This material consisted of PBMCs, taken from a glioma patient whose treatment included an IDH1 peptide vaccine. The CDR3, as DNA: TGTGCCAGCAGCGTAGGACCCCAGGGCAATCAGCCCCAGCATTTT. It encodes CASSVGPQGNQPQHF.